One and the same sample provided the 27 T cell receptor beta chains below, sequenced in a study of blood T cells in healthy people across ages. Sample-barcoded 5' priming and a J-beta primer mix drove a second PCR of about 6 to 12 cycles. Via MiXCR, TCRdb re-called the 5' RACE reads, giving one row per CDR3 protein. The data contain about a million distinct CDR3 sequences, approximately 50% of them singletons. What was sequenced was blood. All receptors come from a woman aged 55-70 years in good health.

This clonotype has a handful of counts. This chain uses TRBV12-3 or TRBV12-4 with TRBJ1-2, with 8 bases identical to TRBD1. The CDR3 extends over 13 amino acids. Trimming at V came to 6 bases and at J to 8 bases, leaving 8 bases not matched to a gene. The CDR3: CASSRGQGGGYTF. The CDR3 region has the DNA TGTGCCAGCAGCCGTGGACAGGGCGGGGGCTACACCTTC.

Concerning this clonotype: The junction and the germline gene differ at one end; a read error may be behind it. The chain employs TRBV7-3 and TRBJ2-2, with 10 bases fitting TRBD1. CDR1 SGHTA and CDR2 FQGTGA come from the germline V gene. This CDR3 is 16 amino acids long. In DNA, the CDR3 is TGTACCAGCAGCTCCCTCGGGACAGGGGAGGTCGGGGGGCTGTTTTTT. As protein: CTSSSLGTGEVGGLFF. Based on the CDR3 plus reference TRBV7-3 and TRBJ2-2, the full variable domain is GAGVSQTPSNKVTEKGKYVELRCDPISGHTALYWYRQSLGQGPEFLIYFQGTGAADDSGLPNDRFFAVRPEGSVSTLKIQRTERGDSAVYLCTSSSLGTGEVGGLFFGEGSRLTVL.

This clonotype was seen a few times. V gene TRBV4-1 combines with J gene TRBJ2-3; weak D call: TRBD1 (7 bases). V was trimmed by 4 bases and J by 1 base, leaving 21 bases between them. CDR1 is MGHRA, CDR2 YSYEKL, per germline. The CDR3 is 18 residues long. The CDR3 reads CASSPLRFGGGRTDTQYF. The CDR3 bases are TGCGCCAGCAGCCCCCTTCGTTTCGGAGGGGGCCGCACAGATACGCAGTATTTT.

The chain joins TRBV5-1 to TRBJ2-1; 8 bases align to TRBD2. The V and J ends lost 4 bases and 12 bases, in that order; junction bases with no gene match: 9. The CDR3 is 13 residues long. CDR1 SGHRS and CDR2 YFSETQ come from the germline V gene. The CDR3 sequence is CASSANAGGSQFF. CDR3 sequence (DNA): TGCGCCAGCAGCGCCAATGCGGGAGGTTCGCAGTTCTTC.

The rearrangement joins TRBV7-6 to TRBJ2-7; D not resolved. V was cut by 1 base and J by 4 bases, with 8 bases left in between. Germline V gene sequence: CDR1 SGHVS, CDR2 FNYEAQ. This CDR3 has 13 amino acids. The CDR3 bases are TGTGCCAGCAGCTTAGACGTACGTTACGAGCAGTACTTC. Translation: CASSLDVRYEQYF. The complete variable domain, with remaining parts taken from reference TRBV7-6 and TRBJ2-7, reads GAGVSQSPRYKVTKRGQDVALRCDPISGHVSLYWYRQALGQGPEFLTYFNYEAQQDKSGLPNDRFSAERPEGSISTLTIQRTEQRDSAMYRCASSLDVRYEQYFGPGTRLTVT.

The gene calls are TRBV10-3 and TRBJ2-2, with D possibly TRBD2 on 5 matching bases. Germline values: CDR1 ENHRY, CDR2 SYGVKD. CDR3 size: 16 residues. The V and J ends lost 6 bases and 0 bases respectively, with 14 bases between them. CDR3 region: CAISQSGHANTGELFF. In DNA form, the CDR3 reads TGTGCCATCAGCCAGAGCGGTCACGCGAACACCGGGGAGCTGTTTTTT.

This clonotype has just one count. This rearrangement joins TRBV9 to TRBJ1-4; D is possibly TRBD1 (5 bases). V was trimmed by 0 bases and J by 8 bases, leaving 14 bases between them. This CDR3 is 15 amino acids long. Germline V gives CDR1 SGDLS, CDR2 YYNGEE. CDR3 bases: TGTGCCAGCAGCGTAGATGGGACGTTCGGGGAAAAACTGTTTTTT. Translation gives CASSVDGTFGEKLFF.

This clonotype occurred a few times. This rearrangement joins TRBV6-6 to TRBJ1-3, with D unresolved. The V and J ends lost 8 bases and 0 bases respectively, with 8 bases between them. CDR1 is MNHNY and CDR2 is SVGAGI in the germline V gene (reference sequence). This CDR3 region has 13 residues. CDR3 coding DNA: TGTGCCAGCGGACGGGACTCTGGAAACACCATATATTTT. This gives the protein CASGRDSGNTIYF.

CDR3 sequence: CSVATGSTDTQYF. DNA for the CDR3: TGCAGCGTTGCGACAGGAAGCACAGATACGCAGTATTTT. This chain joins TRBV29-1 and TRBJ2-3, with D tentatively TRBD1 (6 bases). From germline, CDR1 is SQVTM and CDR2 ANQGSEA. The CDR3 extends over 13 amino acids. Trimming took 4 bases from V and 0 from J, leaving 8 bases between them.

This clonotype came up many times. The chain couples TRBV14 to TRBJ1-6; perhaps TRBD1 as D (6 bases). This CDR3 is 14 amino acids long. In germline, CDR1 is SGHDN, CDR2 FVKESK. V was pared by 2 bases and J by 5 bases, with 7 bases between. The CDR3 DNA reads as TGTGCCAGCAGCCAATACAGGGATAATTCACCCCTCCACTTT. Translation gives CASSQYRDNSPLHF.

The chain couples TRBV6-5 to TRBJ2-7; a weak D match, TRBD2 (5 bases). The CDR3 is made up of 16 amino acids. CDR1 and CDR2 from the germline V gene are MNHEY and SVGAGI. Deletions cut 2 bases from V and 6 bases from J, with 20 bases between. This CDR3 is CASSYGRSSTVVEQYF. The CDR3 DNA follows: TGTGCCAGCAGTTACGGCCGTTCTAGCACGGTAGTCGAGCAGTACTTC.

V and J are TRBV27 and TRBJ1-2, with D tentatively TRBD1 (5 bases). V lost 5 bases and J lost 0, with 10 bases in between. The germline V gene encodes CDR1 MNHEY and CDR2 SMNVEV (reference sequence). There are 14 residues in the CDR3. DNA for the CDR3: TGTGCCAGCAGTCCGACAGTAACTAACTATGGCTACACCTTC. It yields the protein CASSPTVTNYGYTF.

The V and J genes are TRBV20-1 and TRBJ1-2; 9 bases are shared with TRBD1. CDR1 is DFQATT and CDR2 is SNEGSKA in the germline V gene (reference sequence). The CDR3 covers 15 residues. J was trimmed by 4 bases and V by 0 bases; bases with no gene match: 6. The CDR3 is CSAREVDRGSYGYTF. In nucleotides, the CDR3 is TGCAGTGCTAGAGAGGTCGACAGGGGGTCCTATGGCTACACCTTC.

The rearrangement links TRBV7-7 to TRBJ2-2; 12 positions agree with TRBD1. The CDR3 consists of 16 residues. V lost 6 bases to trimming and J lost 7 bases; unmatched junction nucleotides: 9. The germline gives CDR1 SSHAT, CDR2 FNYEAQ (reference sequence). The DNA of the CDR3 is TGTGCCAGCAGATCGGCCGGGACAGGGGGCAGCGGGGAGCTGTTTTTT. It translates to CASRSAGTGGSGELFF.

The chain has TRBV7-8 and TRBJ2-1; TRBD2 matches 9 bases. Germline CDR1 and CDR2: SGHVS and FQNEAQ. V was pared by 5 bases and J by 8 bases, with 7 bases of the junction left unmatched. This CDR3 comprises 14 residues. CDR3 nucleotides: TGTGCCAGCAGCCAGGAGGGCGGGAGGGATGAGCAGTTCTTC. It encodes CASSQEGGRDEQFF.

The chain uses TRBV15 and TRBJ2-7; D may be TRBD2 (7 bases). CDR3 length: 16 residues. CDR1 is LNHNV and CDR2 is YYDKDF in the germline V gene (reference sequence). The V end was cut by 1 base, the J end by 0 bases, with 13 bases between. The CDR3 DNA reads TGTGCCACCAGCAGAGGAGGGGGGGCGGTCTCCTACGAGCAGTACTTC. This sequence encodes CATSRGGGAVSYEQYF.

The J gene is TRBJ2-1, the V gene TRBV5-1; TRBD1 agrees at 9 bases. The V gene end was trimmed by 5 bases and the J gene end by 9 bases; junction bases not matched to a gene: 9. The germline V gene has CDR1 SGHRS and CDR2 YFSETQ. This CDR3 has 14 amino acids. CDR3 DNA: TGCGCCAGCAGTCCCGGGACAGGGATTTTTGAGCAGTTCTTC. Translating it yields CASSPGTGIFEQFF. The full variable domain, its missing parts supplied by reference TRBV5-1 and TRBJ2-1, is KAGVTQTPRYLIKTRGQQVTLSCSPISGHRSVSWYQQTPGQGLQFLFEYFSETQRNKGNFPGRFSGRQFSNSRSEMNVSTLELGDSALYLCASSPGTGIFEQFFGPGTRLTVL.

This clonotype was seen a handful of times. The chain links TRBV7-9 to TRBJ2-4; 8 bases are a match to TRBD1. Germline values: CDR1 SEHNR, CDR2 FQNEAQ (reference sequence). The J segment lost 4 bases and the V segment lost 5 bases, leaving 7 bases of the junction unmatched. The CDR3 runs to 15 residues. The CDR3 sequence: CASSPRTGHKNIQYF. As DNA, the CDR3 is TGTGCCAGCAGCCCCAGGACAGGGCATAAAAACATTCAGTACTTC.

The rearrangement joins TRBV5-6 to TRBJ2-5; D gene ambiguous. The last part of the DNA fits TRBJ2-7 better; the J call may be wrong. Per the germline V gene, CDR1 is SGHDT and CDR2 is YYEEEE. The CDR3 covers 15 residues. The CDR3 loop is CASSVVTPRFYEQYF. CDR3 coding DNA: TGTGCCAGCAGCGTGGTAACCCCCAGGTTCTACGAGCAGTACTTC.

This clonotype was seen a few times. V gene TRBV15 combines with J gene TRBJ2-3, with D uncertain. The CDR3 is made up of 11 amino acids. V lost 2 bases, J lost 6 bases, and 3 bases lay in between. The germline gives CDR1 LNHNV, CDR2 YYDKDF (reference sequence). CDR3 DNA: TGTGCCACCAGCAGAAGGGATACGCAGTATTTT. Protein product: CATSRRDTQYF.

The rearrangement links TRBV15 to TRBJ2-3; unclear D gene. V dropped 5 bases and J dropped 0 bases, with 12 bases sitting between them. The germline CDR1 and CDR2 sequences are LNHNV and YYDKDF (reference sequence). This CDR3 comprises 15 residues. The CDR3 bases are TGTGCCACCAGCTCGAGAAGAGGAAGCACAGATACGCAGTATTTT. Encoded protein: CATSSRRGSTDTQYF.

This rearrangement joins TRBV27 to TRBJ2-1; D not certain. Per germline, CDR1 MNHEY and CDR2 SMNVEV (reference sequence). CDR3 length: 13 residues. V shed 3 bases and J shed 8 bases, with 11 bases lying between them. The CDR3 reads CASSLTWSDEQFF. The CDR3 nucleotides read TGTGCCAGCAGTTTGACGTGGTCGGATGAGCAGTTCTTC.

The V and J genes are TRBV29-1 and TRBJ1-5, with D possibly TRBD1 on 5 matching bases. This CDR3 comprises 12 residues. V lost 7 bases and J lost 7, with 14 bases in between. Germline V gene sequence: CDR1 SQVTM, CDR2 ANQGSEA. The DNA for the CDR3 is TGCAGCGCTGGACAAACCGGGCAGCCCCAGCATTTT. Its protein product is CSAGQTGQPQHF.

The J gene is TRBJ2-1, the V gene TRBV20-1; D is uncertain. The CDR3 totals 17 residues. Looked up from germline, CDR1 is DFQATT and CDR2 is SNEGSKA (reference sequence). Trimming took off 6 bases at V and 0 bases at J, with 21 bases between the two ends. CDR3 coding DNA: TGCAGTGCCCCGGCTGGAGTGCCGTCAAGCTCCTACAATGAGCAGTTCTTC. This translates into CSAPAGVPSSSYNEQFF.

This clonotype was recorded a few times. This sequence joins TRBV15 and TRBJ2-1; maybe TRBD2 (6 bases). The CDR3 is 12 residues long. CDR1 LNHNV and CDR2 YYDKDF come from the germline V gene (reference sequence). V lost 5 bases and J 9 bases, leaving 11 bases between the germline ends. CDR3 coding DNA: TGTGCCACCAGCCAGGGACTGCGTGAGCAGTTCTTC. Translation gives CATSQGLREQFF.

This clonotype turned up a few times. J is TRBJ2-5 and V is TRBV10-2; D gene unclear. CDR3 length equals 15 residues. V was clipped by 3 bases and J by 4 bases, with 15 bases between them. The germline V gene has CDR1 WSHSY and CDR2 SAAADI. CDR3: CASSDMGKSVETQYF. DNA for the CDR3: TGCGCCAGCAGTGATATGGGGAAATCGGTAGAGACCCAGTACTTC.

The gene calls are TRBV5-1 and TRBJ2-5; 10 nucleotides align to TRBD1. Germline lookup yields CDR1 SGHRS and CDR2 YFSETQ. The CDR3 sequence is 15 residues long. Trimming took 0 bases from V and 5 from J; bases not matched to a gene: 4. In DNA form, the CDR3 reads TGCGCCAGCAGCTTGGTGGGACAGGGGCCGGAGACCCAGTACTTC. Its protein is CASSLVGQGPETQYF.